This entry lists 27 T cell receptor beta chains sequenced from one sample in a study of blood T cell repertoires in COVID-19. The table came from immunoSEQ multiplex PCR; TCRdb's copy has only in-frame clones and leaves some out. This sample yields under 200,000 clones, of which 65% to 80% are seen a single time; 19% belongs to the top ten. The sequenced sample was PBMCs or T cells enriched from blood (not recorded which). Receptors were obtained from an older woman in a cohort exposed to, infected with or recovered from COVID-19 (not recorded which).

The chain is built from TRBV5-6 and TRBJ2-7, with D possibly TRBD1 on 5 matching bases. CDR3 length equals 14 residues. Per germline, CDR1 SGHDT and CDR2 YYEEEE. The V end lost 4 bases, the J end lost 9 bases, and 20 bases lay between the germline ends. The CDR3 region is CASSASTAPVVQYF. The CDR3 DNA is TGTGCCAGCAGCGCGTCGACAGCCCCTGTTGTGCAGTACTTC.

The chain combines TRBV5-4 with TRBJ2-3; 7 bases align to TRBD1. The germline CDR1 and CDR2 sequences are SGHNT and YYREEE (reference sequence). V lost 3 bases to trimming and J lost 4 bases; unmatched junction nucleotides: 11. This CDR3 comprises 16 residues. For the CDR3, the DNA is TGTGCCAGCAGCTCGGGGCCCGCCCAGGGGGCAGATACGCAGTATTTT. Translating gives CASSSGPAQGADTQYF.

Only one count was recorded for this clone. The chain employs TRBV11-3 and TRBJ2-7; D possibly corresponds to TRBD1 (6 bases). Germline V CDR1 and CDR2: SGHNT, YENEEA. The CDR3 loop spans 16 amino acids. Trimming stripped 5 bases from V and 6 bases from J, with 23 bases between. As DNA, the CDR3 is TGTGCCAGCAGCGTTTGGGGGCGATCCTTACAAATCGAGCAGTACTTC. It is translated as CASSVWGRSLQIEQYF.

The rearrangement links TRBV5-1 to TRBJ1-2; 7 bases map to TRBD1. CDR1 is SGHRS, CDR2 YFSETQ, per germline. There are 14 residues in the CDR3. V shed 4 bases and J 9 bases; nucleotides not matched to a gene: 12. The CDR3 sequence is CASSTGQDLLSYTF. The CDR3 DNA follows: TGCGCCAGCAGCACCGGACAGGACTTGTTGAGCTACACCTTC.

The chain couples TRBV19 to TRBJ1-2; 7 bases are a match to TRBD1. The CDR3 extends over 18 amino acids. Unmatched junction bases numbered 18, after V lost 3 bases and J lost 5 bases. Per germline, CDR1 LNHDA and CDR2 SQIVND (reference sequence). The DNA for the CDR3 is TGTGCCAGTAGTATCCTACTTACACTGACAGGGCTCGAATATGGCTACACCTTC. Translating gives CASSILLTLTGLEYGYTF.

With regard to this clone: The same CDR3 can be traced to other DNA sequences in this sample. The chain uses TRBV19 and TRBJ2-3; D is unresolved. V was trimmed by 1 base and J by 5 bases, leaving 4 bases between them. CDR3 length equals 12 residues. Germline CDR1 and CDR2: LNHDA and SQIVND (reference sequence). The CDR3: CASSIGRDTQYF. DNA of the CDR3: TGTGCCAGTAGTATAGGGAGAGATACGCAGTATTTT.

This clone was counted a single time. The CDR3 reads CASSPVGGPLAGNTIYF. CDR3 DNA: TGTGCCAGCAGTCCGGTAGGGGGACCTCTTGCTGGAAACACCATATATTTT. This chain joins TRBV28 and TRBJ1-3, with TRBD1 as a possible D gene (6 bases). The V gene's germline CDR1 is MDHEN and CDR2 SYDVKM. V lost 5 bases to trimming and J lost 2 bases, with 19 bases between them. The CDR3 consists of 17 residues.

The V gene is TRBV6-2 or TRBV6-3, the J gene TRBJ2-7; TRBD1 agrees at 9 bases. Germline CDR1 MNHEY, CDR2 SVGEGT. V was pared by 5 bases and J by 3 bases, with 8 bases of the junction left unmatched. This CDR3 comprises 15 residues. Here the CDR3 reads CASSIRGTGSYEQYF. CDR3 nucleotide sequence: TGTGCCAGCAGTATACGAGGGACAGGGAGCTACGAGCAGTACTTC.

The rearrangement links TRBV15 to TRBJ1-2; 8 bases align to TRBD1. Germline assignment: CDR1 LNHNV and CDR2 YYDKDF (reference sequence). V lost 0 bases, J lost 4 bases, and 10 bases stayed unmatched. There are 17 residues in the CDR3. CDR3 in amino acids: CATSRDWQGALGYGYTF. CDR3 bases: TGTGCCACCAGCAGAGATTGGCAGGGGGCGTTAGGCTATGGCTACACCTTC.

This clone appeared once. The rearrangement links TRBV18 to TRBJ2-3, with D possibly TRBD1 on 5 matching bases. V lost 2 bases and J lost 1, with 13 bases in between. The CDR3 has 16 residues. Germline lookup yields CDR1 KGHSH and CDR2 LQKENI. The CDR3 nucleotides are TGTGCCAGCTCACCATCTTCTTTAGGGGGCACAGATACGCAGTATTTT. As protein: CASSPSSLGGTDTQYF.

This clone was seen just once. Additional DNA sequences in this sample encode the identical CDR3. CDR3 sequence (DNA): TGTGCCAGCAGCTTAAGCCCAGGACAGGGAGACGAGCAGTACTTC. This codes for CASSLSPGQGDEQYF. This chain links TRBV9 with TRBJ2-7, with TRBD1 matching over 8 bases. The CDR3 consists of 15 residues. V gave up 4 bases and J gave up 5 bases; unmatched junction bases: 11. Germline CDR1 is SGDLS and CDR2 is YYNGEE. The full variable domain, in which reference TRBV9 and TRBJ2-7 provide the parts outside the CDR3, is DSGVTQTPKHLITATGQRVTLRCSPRSGDLSVYWYQQSLDQGLQFLIQYYNGEERAKGNILERFSAQQFPDLHSELNLSSLELGDSALYFCASSLSPGQGDEQYFGPGTRLTVT.

Of note for this clone: An end of the junction differs from the germline gene, which may be a read error. V is TRBV28 and J is TRBJ2-5, with 7 nucleotides matching TRBD2. The CDR3 is 12 amino acids. CDR1 MDHEN and CDR2 SYDVKM come from the germline V gene. The CDR3: CASSLLRDYPHF. The CDR3 DNA sequence: TGTGCCAGCAGTTTACTTCGGGACTACCCACACTTC.

The chain couples TRBV19 to TRBJ2-5; TRBD1 aligns across 12 bases. Per germline, CDR1 LNHDA and CDR2 SQIVND (reference sequence). V dropped 5 bases and J dropped 5; count of bases not matched to a gene: 12. The CDR3 has 17 residues. As DNA, the CDR3 is TGTGCCAGTAGTGTTCGCCGGGACAGGGGGCGCGGGGAGACCCAGTACTTC. This translates into CASSVRRDRGRGETQYF.

This clone was seen just once. The CDR3 DNA is TGTGCCAGCAGCTTAAGGCAGGATCAGCCCCAGCATTTT. Translating it yields CASSLRQDQPQHF. This chain uses TRBV7-2 with TRBJ1-5; D is unresolved. The CDR3 loop spans 13 amino acids. Germline V gives CDR1 SGHTA, CDR2 FQGNSA. With 2 bases removed from V and 5 bases from J, the gap between germline ends came to 7 bases. The full variable domain, in which reference TRBV7-2 and TRBJ1-5 provide the parts outside the CDR3, is GAGVSQSPSNKVTEKGKDVELRCDPISGHTALYWYRQSLGQGLEFLIYFQGNSAPDKSGLPSDRFSAERTGGSVSTLTIQRTQQEDSAVYLCASSLRQDQPQHFGDGTRLSIL.

The rearrangement uses TRBV5-4 and TRBJ1-2; D may be TRBD1 (5 bases). The germline V gene has CDR1 SGHNT and CDR2 YYREEE (reference sequence). V gave up 1 base and J gave up 4 bases, with 14 bases separating them. This CDR3 spans 15 amino acids. The DNA of the CDR3 is TGTGCCAGCAGCTTGTACGGGGGGTGGACCTATGGCTACACCTTC. It codes for CASSLYGGWTYGYTF.

J is TRBJ2-7 and V is TRBV3-1 (or the pseudogene TRBV3-2), with TRBD2 matching over 11 bases. CDR1 LGHDT and CDR2 YNNKEL come from the germline V gene (reference sequence). The CDR3 extends over 16 amino acids. V trimming: 4 bases; J trimming: 3 bases; junction bases outside the gene matches: 8. The CDR3 is CASSPTLAGGHYEQYF. The CDR3 DNA is TGTGCCAGCAGCCCCACCTTAGCGGGAGGGCACTACGAGCAGTACTTC.

V usage is TRBV10-2 and J usage is TRBJ1-5, with TRBD1 identical over 8 bases. Losses at the gene ends were 7 bases for V and 0 bases for J; bases not matched to a gene: 2. The CDR3 contains 14 residues. CDR1 and CDR2 (germline): WSHSY, SAAADI. The CDR3 here is CASNDRGSNQPQHF. The DNA for the CDR3 is TGCGCCAGCAACGACAGGGGTAGCAATCAGCCCCAGCATTTT.

The DNA of the CDR3 is TGCACCAGCGTGGGACTAGCGGGGGGGTACACCGGGGAGCTGTTTTTT. Translating gives CTSVGLAGGYTGELFF. The chain recombines TRBV1 with TRBJ2-2; the table calls TRBD2, which could not be checked here. TRBV1 is tagged as a pseudogene. The CDR3 spans 16 residues.

The V call is TRBV28, the J call TRBJ2-2; a weak D match, TRBD2 (6 bases). This CDR3 is 17 amino acids long. CDR1 and CDR2 from the germline V gene are MDHEN and SYDVKM. V gave up 0 bases and J gave up 0 bases, with 11 bases separating them. DNA of the CDR3: TGTGCCAGCAGTTTATGGCCAGCGGGTACGAACACCGGGGAGCTGTTTTTT. Translation: CASSLWPAGTNTGELFF. Full variable domain (remainder filled in from reference TRBV28 and TRBJ2-2): DVKVTQSSRYLVKRTGEKVFLECVQDMDHENMFWYRQDPGLGLRLIYFSYDVKMKEKGDIPEGYSVSREKKERFSLILESASTNQTSMYLCASSLWPAGTNTGELFFGEGSRLTVL.

The chain uses TRBV18 and TRBJ1-5; possible D gene TRBD1, 6 bases. Germline CDR1 reads KGHSH; CDR2 reads LQKENI. There are 13 residues in the CDR3. The V end was cut by 4 bases, the J end by 5 bases, with 9 bases between. The CDR3 DNA reads as TGTGCCAGCTCACGGGGGCGAGATCAGCCCCAGCATTTT. Translating gives CASSRGRDQPQHF.

This clone showed up just a few times. The chain carries TRBV20-1 and TRBJ2-1, with 10 positions matching TRBD2. Germline CDR1 DFQATT, CDR2 SNEGSKA (reference sequence). The CDR3 extends over 14 amino acids. V dropped 3 bases and J dropped 7; count of bases not matched to a gene: 6. Here the CDR3 DNA reads TGCAGTGCTAGTAGGGCTAGCGGGAGAAATGAGCAGTTCTTC. Its translation: CSASRASGRNEQFF.

The rearrangement uses TRBV12-3 or TRBV12-4 and TRBJ2-1, with D possibly TRBD1 on 5 matching bases. The CDR3 sequence is 13 residues long. The V and J ends lost 5 bases and 9 bases respectively, with 14 bases between them. The CDR3, as DNA: TGTGCCAGCAGTCCGACTCAGGGCGGTGAGCAGTTCTTC. It translates to CASSPTQGGEQFF.

This clone was found a few times. V and J are TRBV4-2 and TRBJ2-2; no reliable D call. CDR3 size: 13 residues. Germline values: CDR1 LGHNA, CDR2 YNFKEQ. V dropped 5 bases and J dropped 2 bases, with 6 bases sitting between them. CDR3 in DNA: TGTGCCAGCAGCTATAAAAACACCGGGGAGCTGTTTTTT. This encodes CASSYKNTGELFF.

This chain joins TRBV7-9 and TRBJ2-7, with 8 bases lining up with TRBD2. CDR1 is SEHNR and CDR2 is FQNEAQ in the germline V gene (reference sequence). The J segment lost 4 bases and the V segment lost 2 bases, leaving 1 base of the junction unmatched. The CDR3 length is 13 residues. The CDR3 protein is CASSLLAGYEQYF. In nucleotides, the CDR3 is TGTGCCAGCAGCTTATTAGCGGGGTACGAGCAGTACTTC.

The V and J genes are TRBV11-2 and TRBJ2-2; maybe TRBD1 (5 bases). V gave up 6 bases and J gave up 4 bases, with 15 bases separating them. Germline loops: CDR1 SGHAT, CDR2 FQNNGV. This CDR3 comprises 15 residues. As DNA, the CDR3 is TGTGCCAGCAGTCCAAGACAGTCACTCACCGGGGAGCTGTTTTTT. Translation: CASSPRQSLTGELFF.

This chain joins TRBV10-2 and TRBJ2-7; 16 bases map to TRBD2. The V and J ends lost 6 bases and 4 bases, in that order; junction bases with no gene match: 9. Germline values: CDR1 WSHSY, CDR2 SAAADI. The CDR3 totals 17 residues. CDR3 amino acids: CASRGTSGRAMGYEQYF. DNA of the CDR3: TGCGCCAGCAGGGGGACTAGCGGGAGGGCCATGGGGTACGAGCAGTACTTC.

This clone has a single count. V gene TRBV5-1 combines with J gene TRBJ1-4; no definite D call. The V end was cut by 4 bases, the J end by 0 bases, with 13 bases between. CDR3 size: 16 residues. Germline V CDR1 and CDR2: SGHRS, YFSETQ. DNA for the CDR3: TGCGCCAGCAGCACCAACCAACTTTCAACTAATGAAAAACTGTTTTTT. Translating gives CASSTNQLSTNEKLFF.